This TCR beta chain is drawn from a study of T cell responses to AZD1222 COVID-19 vaccine. Of note for this clone: Its target is unknown.

The CDR3 is 18 residues long. Clones were sequenced by immunoSEQ multiplex PCR, and TCRdb holds only the in-frame ones, with some missing. The sample yields some 170,000 clones, around nine tenths seen once. Study-wide results and limits: Per reports, nearly half of all spike-specific TCRs target regions that are unmutated in variants.

The chain carries TRBV21-1 and TRBJ1-1; TRBD1, as called in the table, went unchecked against the DNA. TRBV21-1 is reported as a pseudogene. The sample consisted of peripheral blood, taken on day 0 of AZD1222 vaccination. The receptor was isolated from an adult in good health. CDR3 residues: CASSRTGTGVFPNTEAFF. DNA for the CDR3: TGTGCCAGCAGCAGGACCGGGACAGGGGTGTTCCCCAACACTGAAGCTTTCTTT.